The 31 T cell receptor beta chains reported below all come from one sample, sequenced in a study of T cells in Graves' hyperthyroidism and ophthalmopathy (dated by TCRdb to about 2019). To prepare the library, multiplex PCR was applied. Sequencing relied on an Illumina HiSeq 2000. The TCR beta CDR3 regions were amplified from the RNA transcripts. For the first round of RT-PCR on the TCR CDR3, the HTBI primer set was used together with the Qiagen OneStep RT-PCR kit. Starting from the raw public reads, TCRdb applied fastp trimming at Q25, assembled clones with MiXCR and retained in-frame beta chains. Rows with one shared CDR3 protein collapse into an entry with the most common genes and DNA. This sample lists approximately 480,000 distinct CDR3 sequences; under 25% were detected once. The top ten hold about 30% of the sample. Sequencing input: blood. The source of these receptors is a man younger than 35 with Graves' hyperthyroidism.

The chain recombines TRBV19 with TRBJ1-1; possible D gene TRBD1, 6 bases. The CDR3 contains 13 residues. Germline values: CDR1 LNHDA, CDR2 SQIVND (reference sequence). V was cut by 11 bases and J by 0 bases, with 13 bases left in between. The CDR3 protein is CASRGGMNTEAFF. The CDR3, as DNA: TGTGCCTCGAGGGGGGGGATGAACACTGAAGCTTTCTTT.

This clonotype was detected many times. This chain links TRBV12-3 or TRBV12-4 with TRBJ2-5; TRBD1 agrees at 12 bases. The V gene end was trimmed by 6 bases and the J gene end by 2 bases; junction bases not matched to a gene: 13. This CDR3 is 18 amino acids long. The DNA of the CDR3 is TGTGCCAGCAGCCTCAAGGGGACAGGGGGCTCCCCTCAAGAGACCCAGTACTTC. Its protein is CASSLKGTGGSPQETQYF.

The chain combines TRBV6-1 with TRBJ2-2, with D hard to call. Per the germline V gene, CDR1 is MNHNS and CDR2 is SASEGT. The CDR3 consists of 13 residues. V was cut by 8 bases and J by 3 bases, with 10 bases left in between. CDR3 sequence reads: CASGERDTGELFF. CDR3 nucleotides: TGTGCCAGCGGAGAAAGGGACACCGGGGAGCTGTTTTTT.

This clonotype showed up just a few times. The rearrangement links TRBV7-9 to TRBJ1-1; perhaps TRBD1 as D (5 bases). Germline-derived CDR1 and CDR2 are SEHNR and FQNEAQ (reference sequence). Trimming took 1 base from V and 7 from J, leaving 7 bases between them. The CDR3 length is 12 residues. This CDR3 reads CASSLGDLEAFF. The CDR3 DNA reads as TGTGCCAGCAGCTTAGGGGACCTTGAAGCTTTCTTT. Filled out from reference TRBV7-9 and TRBJ1-1, the complete variable domain reads DTGVSQNPRHKITKRGQNVTFRCDPISEHNRLYWYRQTLGQGPEFLTYFQNEAQLEKSRLLSDRFSAERPKGSFSTLEIQRTEQGDSAMYLCASSLGDLEAFFGQGTRLTVV.

This chain joins TRBV6-1 and TRBJ1-1; the D gene is possibly TRBD1 (6 bases). The CDR3 has 14 amino acids. The V end lost 7 bases, the J end lost 2 bases, and 14 bases lay between the germline ends. Germline V gives CDR1 MNHNS, CDR2 SASEGT. The CDR3 DNA reads TGTGCCAGCACTCGCGGGACATTAAACACTGAAGCTTTCTTT. It encodes CASTRGTLNTEAFF.

V is TRBV12-3 or TRBV12-4 and J is TRBJ2-5, with TRBD2 identical over 8 bases. V lost 4 bases and J lost 5; bases outside the gene matches: 6. CDR3 length: 14 amino acids. The CDR3 is CASSYPGGRETQYF. Written as DNA, the CDR3 is TGTGCCAGCAGTTACCCGGGAGGGCGGGAGACCCAGTACTTC.

This clonotype was counted at least ten times. V is TRBV9 and J is TRBJ2-7; 11 bases agree with TRBD2. V lost 4 bases to trimming and J lost 1 base; unmatched junction nucleotides: 7. Germline V lookup: CDR1 SGDLS, CDR2 YYNGEE. The length of the CDR3 is 16 residues. The CDR3 DNA reads TGTGCCAGCAGCCGCGAGGTAGCGGGGGGGTCCTACGAGCAGTACTTC. Translated, it gives CASSREVAGGSYEQYF.

This clonotype was seen only once. The chain combines TRBV7-6 with TRBJ2-7; the match to TRBD2 covers 10 bases. In germline, CDR1 is SGHVS, CDR2 FNYEAQ. The CDR3 has 16 residues. The V gene end was trimmed by 0 bases and the J gene end by 3 bases; junction bases not matched to a gene: 5. The CDR3 reads CASSLADGLAVYEQYF. DNA of the CDR3: TGTGCCAGCAGCTTAGCGGACGGACTAGCGGTCTACGAGCAGTACTTC.

The CDR3 nucleotides read TGTGCCAGCAGTCCCAGCTTCGGACAGCTGAGCTCTGGAAACACCATATATTTT. Residues: CASSPSFGQLSSGNTIYF. This chain connects TRBV28 to TRBJ1-3; TRBD1 is a possible D gene (6 bases). The CDR3 has 18 residues. V lost 5 bases and J 0 bases, leaving 20 bases between the germline ends. The V gene's germline CDR1 is MDHEN and CDR2 SYDVKM.

This clonotype was seen a handful of times. This rearrangement joins TRBV11-2 to TRBJ2-7; possibly TRBD2 for D (6 bases). Trimming left V 5 bases short and J 0 bases short, with 23 bases between. Germline V lookup: CDR1 SGHAT, CDR2 FQNNGV. The CDR3 runs to 18 residues. CDR3 nucleotide sequence: TGTGCCAGCAGCCCGTTATCACCGGGACTGCCTTACTCCTACGAGCAGTACTTC. Its translation: CASSPLSPGLPYSYEQYF.

This clonotype came up many times. The V call is TRBV28, the J call TRBJ2-7; 10 nucleotides agree with TRBD1. Germline-derived CDR1 and CDR2 are MDHEN and SYDVKM. Trimming took 2 bases from V and 3 from J; bases not matched to a gene: 4. The CDR3 is 15 amino acids. The CDR3 protein is CASSLVGTGVYEQYF. The CDR3 DNA reads as TGTGCCAGCAGTTTAGTAGGGACAGGGGTCTACGAGCAGTACTTC.

The chain has TRBV9 and TRBJ1-1; D ambiguous. V lost 3 bases and J 5 bases, leaving 14 bases between the germline ends. The germline V gene has CDR1 SGDLS and CDR2 YYNGEE. The CDR3 covers 14 residues. The CDR3, as DNA: TGTGCCAGCAGCGAAAAGAGGAGAGGGACTGAAGCTTTCTTT. It translates to CASSEKRRGTEAFF.

V is TRBV28 and J is TRBJ2-7, with D unclear. V shed 4 bases and J shed 3 bases, with 10 bases lying between them. Germline CDR1 and CDR2: MDHEN and SYDVKM. The CDR3 extends over 13 amino acids. The CDR3 nucleotides read TGTGCCAGCAGTTATGAGGTGGGCTACGAGCAGTACTTC. As protein: CASSYEVGYEQYF. Full variable domain (remainder filled in from reference TRBV28 and TRBJ2-7): DVKVTQSSRYLVKRTGEKVFLECVQDMDHENMFWYRQDPGLGLRLIYFSYDVKMKEKGDIPEGYSVSREKKERFSLILESASTNQTSMYLCASSYEVGYEQYFGPGTRLTVT.

The J gene is TRBJ2-7, the V gene TRBV29-1; 8 bases align to TRBD2. V trimming: 6 bases; J trimming: 0 bases; junction bases outside the gene matches: 13. Per germline, CDR1 SQVTM and CDR2 ANQGSEA. The CDR3 runs to 16 residues. CDR3 protein: CSVEGVAGKSSYEQYF. CDR3 nucleotide sequence: TGCAGCGTCGAGGGGGTAGCGGGGAAGAGCTCCTACGAGCAGTACTTC.

This clonotype was recorded many times. The rearrangement uses TRBV6-5 and TRBJ2-7; no reliable D call. This CDR3 comprises 14 residues. CDR1 and CDR2 from the germline V gene are MNHEY and SVGAGI. V was pared by 0 bases and J by 3 bases, with 9 bases between. CDR3 protein: CASSYSIGNYEQYF. For the CDR3, the DNA is TGTGCCAGCAGTTACTCGATAGGAAACTACGAGCAGTACTTC.

The chain employs TRBV6-2 or TRBV6-3 and TRBJ2-7; 10 bases match TRBD2. After removal of 0 bases from V and 2 bases from J, the junction contained 1 base not matched to a gene. The V gene's germline CDR1 is MNHEY and CDR2 SVGEGT. The CDR3 totals 15 residues. CDR3 amino acids: CASSYSGTSAYEQYF. The CDR3 coding sequence is TGTGCCAGCAGTTACTCGGGGACTAGCGCCTACGAGCAGTACTTC.

The sample holds a few counts of this clonotype. The rearrangement links TRBV7-8 to TRBJ2-4; the D gene is possibly TRBD2 (5 bases). Trimming pared 4 bases from V and 0 bases from J, leaving 13 bases between. The CDR3 contains 16 residues. CDR1 SGHVS and CDR2 FQNEAQ come from the germline V gene. CDR3 coding DNA: TGTGCCAGCAGCTCAAACCCGGGGTTAGCCAAAAACATTCAGTACTTC. Translated: CASSSNPGLAKNIQYF.

In its sample, this clonotype was seen a few times. V is TRBV6-2 or TRBV6-3 and J is TRBJ1-5; TRBD1 aligns across 7 bases. The CDR3 contains 16 residues. The germline V gene has CDR1 MNHEY and CDR2 SVGEGT. Trimming cost V 5 bases and J 7 bases; bases outside gene matches: 14. The chain's CDR3 is CASSAPGQYGRQPQHF. The CDR3 nucleotides are TGTGCCAGCAGTGCACCGGGACAGTACGGAAGGCAGCCCCAGCATTTT.

This clonotype was recorded many times. The V call is TRBV6-1, the J call TRBJ1-5; tentatively, D is TRBD1 (6 bases). Germline CDR1 is MNHNS and CDR2 is SASEGT. Trimming stripped 3 bases from V and 3 bases from J, with 15 bases between. CDR3 length: 16 residues. The CDR3 is CASSDGRGRNNQPQHF. CDR3 DNA sequence: TGTGCCAGCAGTGACGGCAGGGGAAGGAACAATCAGCCCCAGCATTTT.

The V and J genes are TRBV4-1 and TRBJ1-2; D is perhaps TRBD1 (6 bases). V shed 2 bases and J shed 3 bases, with 13 bases lying between them. CDR1 is MGHRA and CDR2 is YSYEKL in the germline V gene. The CDR3 consists of 15 residues. The CDR3 DNA sequence: TGCGCCAGCAGCCAACCCTTAGGGGGGCACTATGGCTACACCTTC. The encoded protein is CASSQPLGGHYGYTF.

A few counts support this clonotype. This chain joins TRBV5-1 and TRBJ2-7; D remains ambiguous. Trimming removed 0 bases from V and 0 bases from J, with 7 bases in between. Germline CDR1 is SGHRS and CDR2 is YFSETQ. CDR3 length: 14 amino acids. The CDR3 DNA sequence: TGCGCCAGCAGCTTGGCCCCACACTCCTACGAGCAGTACTTC. It is translated as CASSLAPHSYEQYF.

This clonotype was observed many times. The rearrangement links TRBV24-1 to TRBJ2-5; 9 bases are a match to TRBD2. There are 15 residues in the CDR3. The ends lost 3 bases at V and 2 bases at J; junction bases unmatched: 3. The V gene's germline CDR1 is KGHDR and CDR2 SFDVKD. DNA for the CDR3: TGTGCCACCAGTGATCGAGCGGGAGGACAAGAGACCCAGTACTTC. Its protein product is CATSDRAGGQETQYF.

V is TRBV7-2 and J is TRBJ1-1, with 7 bases fitting TRBD1. The CDR3 is 14 residues long. After removal of 5 bases from V and 7 bases from J, the junction contained 10 bases not matched to a gene. In germline, CDR1 is SGHTA, CDR2 FQGNSA. This CDR3 reads CASSPRQGVGEAFF. CDR3 nucleotide sequence: TGTGCCAGCAGCCCCCGACAGGGTGTGGGTGAAGCTTTCTTT. Complete variable domain (other parts from reference TRBV7-2 and TRBJ1-1): GAGVSQSPSNKVTEKGKDVELRCDPISGHTALYWYRQSLGQGLEFLIYFQGNSAPDKSGLPSDRFSAERTGGSVSTLTIQRTQQEDSAVYLCASSPRQGVGEAFFGQGTRLTVV.

This clonotype was counted a few times. This chain uses TRBV19 with TRBJ2-2, with unresolved D. Per germline, CDR1 LNHDA and CDR2 SQIVND (reference sequence). Trimming removed 3 bases at V and 6 bases at J, with 5 bases between. This CDR3 comprises 12 residues. CDR3: CASSILSGELFF. The DNA for the CDR3 is TGTGCCAGTAGTATTTTATCCGGGGAGCTGTTTTTT. Full variable domain (remainder filled in from reference TRBV19 and TRBJ2-2): DGGITQSPKYLFRKEGQNVTLSCEQNLNHDAMYWYRQDPGQGLRLIYYSQIVNDFQKGDIAEGYSVSREKKESFPLTVTSAQKNPTAFYLCASSILSGELFFGEGSRLTVL.

This clonotype was seen ten or more times. The rearrangement uses TRBV19 and TRBJ2-5; D uncertain. The V gene's germline CDR1 is LNHDA and CDR2 SQIVND (reference sequence). CDR3 size: 13 residues. V lost 1 base, J lost 5 bases, and 8 bases lay in between. The CDR3 region has the DNA TGTGCCAGTAGTATAGGAGGATCGGAGACCCAGTACTTC. Translation: CASSIGGSETQYF.

Many counts were recorded for this clonotype. CDR3 loop: CASSPRLAGLEQYF. CDR3 coding DNA: TGTGCCAGCAGTCCCCGACTAGCGGGGTTAGAGCAGTACTTC. This chain connects TRBV28 to TRBJ2-7; 11 bases map to TRBD2. There are 14 residues in the CDR3. Germline trimming cut 5 bases from V and 7 bases from J; bases unmatched to any gene: 7. Germline CDR1 MDHEN, CDR2 SYDVKM.

This clonotype showed up many times. The chain couples TRBV12-3 or TRBV12-4 to TRBJ1-1; weak D call: TRBD1 (5 bases). V lost 3 bases and J lost 11, with 19 bases in between. CDR3 size: 14 residues. CDR3 sequence: CASSFSGTVMGAFF. For the CDR3, the DNA is TGTGCCAGCAGTTTTTCGGGGACGGTGATGGGTGCTTTCTTT.

This clonotype was recorded at least ten times. This sequence joins TRBV7-6 and TRBJ2-7; TRBD1 is a possible D gene (5 bases). The CDR3 loop spans 14 amino acids. Germline lookup yields CDR1 SGHVS and CDR2 FNYEAQ. Trimming took off 0 bases at V and 5 bases at J, with 11 bases between the two ends. The CDR3 nucleotides are TGTGCCAGCAGCTTAGCACCAGGGATCCACGAGCAGTACTTC. Translating gives CASSLAPGIHEQYF. The variable domain in full, with the rest retrieved from reference TRBV7-6 and TRBJ2-7, is GAGVSQSPRYKVTKRGQDVALRCDPISGHVSLYWYRQALGQGPEFLTYFNYEAQQDKSGLPNDRFSAERPEGSISTLTIQRTEQRDSAMYRCASSLAPGIHEQYFGPGTRLTVT.

In its sample, this clonotype was seen many times. The chain has TRBV6-1 and TRBJ1-1; D unresolved. Germline CDR1 MNHNS, CDR2 SASEGT. V shed 7 bases and J shed 0 bases, with 18 bases lying between them. The CDR3 runs to 16 residues. The CDR3 coding sequence is TGTGCCAGCACCCTCGGACCGAAGAGGGTGAACACTGAAGCTTTCTTT. It is translated as CASTLGPKRVNTEAFF.

This chain joins TRBV2 and TRBJ2-5; possibly TRBD1 for D (6 bases). V was shortened by 7 bases and J by 6 bases, with 18 bases between the two germline ends. The CDR3 totals 14 residues. Germline CDR1 reads SNHLY; CDR2 reads FYNNEI. The CDR3 reads CASNLRGTQQTQYF. CDR3 nucleotide sequence: TGTGCCAGCAACCTAAGGGGGACCCAGCAGACCCAGTACTTC.

This clonotype was counted at least ten times. This chain links TRBV30 with TRBJ1-2; the D is unclear. Germline CDR1 reads GTSNPN; CDR2 reads SVGIG (reference sequence). V was clipped by 3 bases and J by 1 base, with 12 bases between them. The CDR3 consists of 14 residues. The CDR3 nucleotides are TGTGCCTGGAGCGCTGGGCCTCTTAACTATGGCTACACCTTC. This translates into CAWSAGPLNYGYTF.